These 14 T cell receptor beta chains were all obtained from the same sample, sequenced in a study of shared clonotypes between healthy human individuals (dated by TCRdb to 2020 to 2021). CD8 naive samples were obtained by positive selection for CCR7 among CD45RO-negative cells, yielding a CD45RA+CCR7+ population from which TemRA cells were excluded. Libraries were prepared through the immunoSEQ multiplex PCR assay. The clones in this table, taken by TCRdb from immuneACCESS, are in-frame only. Not every clone is retained; where verified, under half of the shortfall comes from an unresolved V gene, and the cause of the rest is unknown. Within this sample are roughly 650,000 clones, with roughly 96% of them counted one time only. The ten top clones hold 0.095% to 0.13% of the sample. Sequenced: naive CD8+ T cells sorted from blood. The cell subset or site label, as the study defines it: CD45RA+CCR7+. All receptors come from a woman in her thirties in good health.

Notes on this clone: Other DNA variants within this sample encode the same CDR3. The chain uses TRBV25-1 and TRBJ2-1, with D hard to call. The CDR3 runs to 12 residues. Trimming stripped 3 bases from V and 4 bases from J, with 4 bases between. The germline V gene encodes CDR1 MGHDK and CDR2 SYGVNS. The DNA for the CDR3 is TGTGCCAGCAGTGATAGTTACAATGAGCAGTTCTTC. It codes for CASSDSYNEQFF.

The genes are TRBV27 and TRBJ2-3, with TRBD2 identical over 11 bases. The CDR3 loop spans 16 amino acids. With V trimmed by 8 bases and J by 1 base, 8 bases remained unmatched. Germline-derived CDR1 and CDR2 are MNHEY and SMNVEV (reference sequence). CDR3: CASGTVLAGGTDTQYF. The DNA of the CDR3 is TGTGCCAGCGGGACAGTACTAGCGGGGGGCACAGATACGCAGTATTTT.

There are a few counts of this clone. J is TRBJ1-4 and V is TRBV9; no reliable D call. Germline CDR1 and CDR2: SGDLS and YYNGEE. V was clipped by 0 bases and J by 4 bases, with 4 bases between them. The length of the CDR3 is 13 residues. CDR3 region: CASSVDVNEKLFF. Written as DNA, the CDR3 is TGTGCCAGCAGCGTAGATGTTAATGAAAAACTGTTTTTT.

The chain links TRBV15 to TRBJ2-7; D not certain. The CDR3 length is 14 residues. The germline V gene encodes CDR1 LNHNV and CDR2 YYDKDF (reference sequence). The V end was cut by 4 bases, the J end by 2 bases, with 12 bases between. CDR3 loop: CATSTGRVAYEQYF. CDR3 coding DNA: TGTGCCACCAGCACAGGACGGGTAGCCTACGAGCAGTACTTC. The whole variable domain, remainder taken from reference TRBV15 and TRBJ2-7, is DAMVIQNPRYQVTQFGKPVTLSCSQTLNHNVMYWYQQKSSQAPKLLFHYYDKDFNNEADTPDNFQSRRPNTSFCFLDIRSPGLGDTAMYLCATSTGRVAYEQYFGPGTRLTVT.

The chain is built from TRBV7-9 and TRBJ2-1, with TRBD1 matching over 9 bases. Germline V gives CDR1 SEHNR, CDR2 FQNEAQ (reference sequence). The CDR3 totals 15 residues. Losses at the gene ends were 5 bases for V and 8 bases for J; bases not matched to a gene: 10. CDR3: CASSTSGTGNDEQFF. As DNA, the CDR3 is TGTGCCAGCAGCACTTCCGGGACAGGGAACGATGAGCAGTTCTTC.

The chain has TRBV4-1 and TRBJ1-3, with a tentative D call TRBD1 (6 bases). Deletions cut 1 base from V and 0 bases from J, with 16 bases between. Looked up from germline, CDR1 is MGHRA and CDR2 is YSYEKL. CDR3 length: 18 residues. In DNA, the CDR3 is TGCGCCAGCAGCCAAGGGCCCCGACAGGCAAACTCTGGAAACACCATATATTTT. Protein product: CASSQGPRQANSGNTIYF.

The V gene is TRBV27, the J gene TRBJ2-7; 7 positions match TRBD2. Trimming took 7 bases from V and 3 from J; bases not matched to a gene: 15. CDR3 length: 16 amino acids. Germline V gene lookup returns CDR1 MNHEY and CDR2 SMNVEV (reference sequence). This CDR3 reads CASTPTSSRPDYEQYF. The CDR3 DNA reads TGTGCCAGCACCCCGACTAGCTCGAGACCTGACTACGAGCAGTACTTC.

This clone was seen a single time. V usage is TRBV18 and J usage is TRBJ2-5; 14 bases agree with TRBD2. With V trimmed by 5 bases and J by 0 bases, 8 bases remained unmatched. The CDR3 is 18 residues long. Per the germline V gene, CDR1 is KGHSH and CDR2 is LQKENI. CDR3 sequence reads: CASSGTSGSPYHQETQYF. CDR3 nucleotide sequence: TGTGCCAGCTCAGGGACTAGCGGGAGTCCCTACCACCAAGAGACCCAGTACTTC. Full variable domain (rest looked up from reference TRBV18 and TRBJ2-5): NAGVMQNPRHLVRRRGQEARLRCSPMKGHSHVYWYRQLPEEGLKFMVYLQKENIIDESGMPKERFSAEFPKEGPSILRIQQVVRGDSAAYFCASSGTSGSPYHQETQYFGPGTRLLVL.

The chain couples TRBV5-6 to TRBJ2-5; D possibly corresponds to TRBD2 (7 bases). The J call is in doubt because the DNA end fits TRBJ2-7 better. This CDR3 spans 15 amino acids. Germline lookup yields CDR1 SGHDT and CDR2 YYEEEE. The CDR3 DNA reads as TGTGCCAGCAGCTCAGGTTTTGGCGGGGGCGACGAGCAGTACTTC. This encodes CASSSGFGGGDEQYF.

The V call is TRBV5-5, the J call TRBJ2-3; D is possibly TRBD2 (5 bases). CDR3 length: 15 amino acids. Germline CDR1 SGHKS, CDR2 YYEKEE (reference sequence). The V gene lost 2 bases and the J gene lost 0 bases, with 10 bases spanning the gap. CDR3 nucleotides: TGTGCCAGCAGCTTTTCAGCGGCCAGCACAGATACGCAGTATTTT. Its protein product is CASSFSAASTDTQYF.

This chain uses TRBV10-2 with TRBJ2-7; a possible D gene is TRBD2 (5 bases). This CDR3 is 14 amino acids long. With 6 bases removed from V and 3 bases from J, the gap between germline ends came to 15 bases. The V gene's germline CDR1 is WSHSY and CDR2 SAAADI. CDR3 residues: CASSLTTRFYEQYF. The CDR3 DNA follows: TGCGCCAGCAGCCTCACAACTAGGTTCTACGAGCAGTACTTC.

The chain combines TRBV29-1 with TRBJ1-1, with TRBD1 matching over 7 bases. After removal of 3 bases from V and 0 bases from J, the junction contained 1 base not matched to a gene. Germline CDR1 and CDR2: SQVTM and ANQGSEA. The CDR3 runs 13 residues. The CDR3 DNA sequence: TGCAGCGTTGAGGACAGGATGAACACTGAAGCTTTCTTT. Its translation: CSVEDRMNTEAFF.

This clone was found a few times. The sample holds other DNA sequences that translate to the same CDR3. V is TRBV28 and J is TRBJ2-1; no definite D call. The V gene's germline CDR1 is MDHEN and CDR2 SYDVKM. The CDR3 extends over 11 amino acids. The germline V and J ends were trimmed by 2 bases and 8 bases, with 4 bases remaining between them. In DNA form, the CDR3 reads TGTGCCAGCAGTTTAGGGGATGAGCAGTTCTTC. Its protein product is CASSLGDEQFF.

The chain uses TRBV27 and TRBJ2-3; 7 nucleotides line up with TRBD2. The CDR3 is 15 residues long. CDR1 and CDR2 (germline): MNHEY, SMNVEV (reference sequence). Unmatched junction bases numbered 8, after V lost 5 bases and J lost 3 bases. The CDR3 is CASSLLAPGTDTQYF. The CDR3 DNA reads TGTGCCAGCAGTCTACTAGCGCCCGGTACAGATACGCAGTATTTT.